The clone carrying this T cell receptor beta chain was observed a single time. No antigen is known for it. These data belong to a study of OX40 agonist ivuxolimab in advanced cancers. Overall study context: The dose of intravenous ivuxolimab that patients received every 2 weeks ranged from 0.01 to 10 mg/kg. Findings and caveats of the study: Averaging showed that CD8+ T cells had more expanded clones than CD4+ did.

V dropped 0 bases and J dropped 4 bases, with 20 bases sitting between them. The CDR3 has 19 amino acids. Germline values: CDR1 SGDLS, CDR2 YYNGEE. Sequenced by immunoSEQ multiplex PCR; TCRdb stores in-frame clones only, minus some. The sample lists tens of thousands of clones; roughly 94% were seen once. Blood was sampled at baseline, cycle 4 day 1, and cycle 7 day 1. The receptor was derived from an adult with an advanced solid tumor such as melanoma, head and neck, liver or kidney cancer. Sample: CD4+ or CD8+ T cells sorted from blood, taken in a trial of the OX40 agonist ivuxolimab. V is TRBV9 and J is TRBJ2-6, with a possible D match to TRBD1 (5 bases). CDR3 protein: CASSVDDSTSRWGANVLTF. In DNA, the CDR3 is TGTGCCAGCAGCGTAGATGACAGTACCTCAAGGTGGGGGGCCAACGTCCTGACTTTC.